The sample holds a few counts of the clone carrying this T cell receptor (beta chain). The antigen is not known. The data are from a study of T cell repertoires in cytomegalovirus infection. Study context: Both a matching HLA type and CMV infection were indicated by public TCR beta signatures. Points from the study as a whole: Dominant in the ex vivo response were TCR beta clonotypes restricted by HLA-C and specific for CMV.

The CDR3 has 14 amino acids. Germline V gene data show CDR1 as DFQATT and CDR2 as SNEGSKA (reference sequence). The V gene end was trimmed by 7 bases and the J gene end by 7 bases; junction bases not matched to a gene: 13. TCRdb re-analysed the reads in MiXCR, keeping a single row per CDR3 protein. The data hold approximately 320,000 distinct CDR3 sequences, with more than 8% observed a single time. The chain combines TRBV20-1 with TRBJ2-3; TRBD2 matches at 8 bases. Sequences were obtained from PBMCs. This receptor was taken from a human donor in good health (CMV status not recorded). Some clones in this sample may be carry-over from other donors' samples. The CDR3 DNA sequence: TGCAGTGTCCTCTCAGCGGGAGTGGGAAATACGCAGTATTTT. The encoded protein is CSVLSAGVGNTQYF.